The 9 T cell receptor beta chains presented below share a single source sample, sequenced in a study of CD8+ T cells in alopecia areata. Treatment denoted: oral pan-JAK inhibitor, 5-10 mg twice daily. Extraction and reverse transcription of RNA yielded cDNA as the sequencing template. Sequencing was performed with immunoSEQ multiplex PCR; in TCRdb, only in-frame clones are kept and a portion is missing. The sample lists roughly 73,000 clones; approximately 30% were seen once. Sample: CD8+ T cells sorted from blood, taken at week 4, from a patient treated with tofacitinib. The receptors were sampled from a human donor with alopecia areata.

This clone appeared a few times. The gene calls are TRBV29-1 and TRBJ2-7, with TRBD1 as a possible D gene (6 bases). This CDR3 has 14 residues. Trimming took 6 bases from V and 2 from J, leaving 17 bases between them. The germline V gene has CDR1 SQVTM and CDR2 ANQGSEA. CDR3 sequence reads: CSVLTGALTYEQYF. The CDR3 nucleotides read TGCAGCGTCTTGACAGGAGCGCTTACCTACGAGCAGTACTTC.

This clone was counted between two and nine times. The chain employs TRBV25-1 and TRBJ1-2, with TRBD1 matching 7 bases. Germline-derived CDR1 and CDR2 are MGHDK and SYGVNS. The CDR3 spans 14 residues. V was pared by 2 bases and J by 8 bases, with 8 bases of the junction left unmatched. The CDR3 protein is CASSELGQEPGYTF. The DNA of the CDR3 is TGTGCCAGCAGTGAACTAGGACAGGAGCCAGGCTACACCTTC.

The sample holds a few counts of this clone. This specimen includes other DNA sequences encoding the same CDR3. The rearrangement links TRBV5-6 to TRBJ1-5; D perhaps matches TRBD1 (5 bases). Trimming removed 3 bases from V and 6 bases from J, with 7 bases in between. Looked up from germline, CDR1 is SGHDT and CDR2 is YYEEEE. This CDR3 has 12 residues. CDR3 sequence: CASSSGGQPQHF. The CDR3 coding sequence is TGTGCCAGCAGCTCGGGGGGTCAGCCCCAGCATTTT.

The V gene is TRBV5-1, the J gene TRBJ2-7; 9 bases fit TRBD2. Losses at the gene ends were 1 base for V and 5 bases for J; bases not matched to a gene: 7. The CDR3 extends over 15 amino acids. Germline V gene sequence: CDR1 SGHRS, CDR2 YFSETQ. The CDR3 is CASSLFGLANNEQYF. CDR3 DNA sequence: TGCGCCAGCAGCTTGTTTGGACTAGCGAATAACGAGCAGTACTTC.

Here the CDR3 reads CASSFLGGQETQYF. The CDR3 region has the DNA TGTGCCAGCAGTTTTCTTGGGGGGCAAGAGACCCAGTACTTC. The V gene is TRBV27, the J gene TRBJ2-5; perhaps TRBD2 as D (6 bases). The CDR3 is 14 amino acids. V was cut by 3 bases and J by 2 bases, with 10 bases left in between. Germline V lookup: CDR1 MNHEY, CDR2 SMNVEV (reference sequence).

This clone was seen only a few times. The chain combines TRBV6-5 with TRBJ1-3; 7 nucleotides agree with TRBD1. The CDR3 runs 15 residues. The ends lost 8 bases at V and 2 bases at J; junction bases unmatched: 9. CDR1 and CDR2 (germline): MNHEY, SVGAGI. CDR3 protein: CASYTGESPGNTIYF. The CDR3 nucleotides are TGTGCCAGCTACACAGGGGAATCCCCTGGAAACACCATATATTTT.

The chain combines TRBV5-1 with TRBJ2-7; 7 nucleotides agree with TRBD1. The germline gives CDR1 SGHRS, CDR2 YFSETQ. There are 15 residues in the CDR3. J lost 3 bases, V lost 2 bases, and 8 bases had no gene match. Written as DNA, the CDR3 is TGCGCCAGCAGCTTAAGGCCAGGGGGATTCTACGAGCAGTACTTC. The encoded protein is CASSLRPGGFYEQYF.

This clone appeared many times. The V call is TRBV4-1, the J call TRBJ1-5, with TRBD1 matching over 7 bases. The germline gives CDR1 MGHRA, CDR2 YSYEKL. The length of the CDR3 is 14 residues. J was trimmed by 7 bases and V by 1 base; bases with no gene match: 4. The chain's CDR3 is CASSQVQGVQPQHF. The CDR3 region has the DNA TGCGCCAGCAGCCAAGTCCAGGGGGTCCAGCCCCAGCATTTT.

This clone was recorded a few times. J is TRBJ2-5 and V is TRBV7-8, with 8 bases that match TRBD2. Germline lookup yields CDR1 SGHVS and CDR2 FQNEAQ. J was trimmed by 3 bases and V by 4 bases; bases with no gene match: 4. This CDR3 comprises 14 residues. The CDR3 here is CASSSTSGKETQYF. The CDR3 DNA follows: TGTGCCAGCAGCTCTACTAGCGGAAAAGAGACCCAGTACTTC.